Following are 32 T cell receptor beta chains from one sample sequenced in a study of spatial heterogeneity in lung cancer. Study results and caveats: Tumors with more nonsynonymous mutations had more expanded intratumoral alpha and beta TCRs.

No antigen has been assigned to these receptors. Indicated time point: sample taken at primary tumor resection. TCRdb analysed the 5' RACE reads with MiXCR anew, one entry per CDR3 protein. The sample lists about 3,800 distinct CDR3 sequences, about a third occurring once. Material: lung tumor tissue, obtained at surgery. All receptors derive from a male donor with early-stage non-small cell lung cancer.

The chain employs TRBV20-1 and TRBJ2-7, with D maybe TRBD2 (6 bases). Deletions cut 6 bases from V and 1 base from J, with 10 bases between. This CDR3 contains 12 residues. The germline CDR1 and CDR2 sequences are DFQATT and SNEGSKA (reference sequence). The CDR3 nucleotides read TGCAGTGCGGGGACTGATTCCTACGAGCAGTACTTC. Its protein product is CSAGTDSYEQYF.

The rearrangement uses TRBV6-6 and TRBJ2-7; D is unresolved. Germline values: CDR1 MNHNY, CDR2 SVGAGI (reference sequence). V shed 0 bases and J shed 2 bases, with 20 bases lying between them. The CDR3 consists of 18 residues. CDR3 loop: CASSYSKYPGKAAYEQYF. In nucleotides, the CDR3 is TGTGCCAGCAGTTACTCGAAATACCCGGGTAAGGCAGCCTACGAGCAGTACTTC.

By share, this clonotype counts as large. V gene TRBV5-4 combines with J gene TRBJ2-1; TRBD1 is a possible D gene (6 bases). V shed 0 bases and J shed 5 bases, with 15 bases lying between them. This CDR3 region has 16 residues. CDR1 and CDR2 from the germline V gene are SGHNT and YYREEE (reference sequence). The CDR3 sequence: CASSLGGLPGHNEQFF. CDR3 DNA sequence: TGTGCCAGCAGCTTGGGGGGGCTACCTGGCCACAATGAGCAGTTCTTC.

The CDR3 DNA is TGTGCCAGCAGAACCCGACGACTAGCGGGAGGGCCCAGTGAGCAGTTCTTC. It is translated as CASRTRRLAGGPSEQFF. The V and J genes are TRBV6-2 or TRBV6-3 and TRBJ2-1; 14 bases fit TRBD2. The CDR3 spans 17 residues. The junction had 13 bases not matched to a gene; V was cut back by 6 bases and J by 9 bases. Germline lookup yields CDR1 MNHEY and CDR2 SVGEGT.

The chain carries TRBV5-4 and TRBJ2-3; D might be TRBD1 or TRBD2, each matching 6 bases. CDR3 length: 15 residues. CDR1 and CDR2 (germline): SGHNT, YYREEE (reference sequence). V was cut by 0 bases and J by 7 bases, with 15 bases left in between. CDR3 loop: CASSLVGGQRYTQYF. CDR3 nucleotides: TGTGCCAGCAGCTTGGTTGGGGGGCAAAGGTATACGCAGTATTTT.

The V call is TRBV6-2 or TRBV6-3, the J call TRBJ2-4; a possible D gene is TRBD1 (6 bases). V was pared by 6 bases and J by 0 bases, with 15 bases between. CDR1 is MNHEY and CDR2 is SVGEGT in the germline V gene. This CDR3 is 16 amino acids long. CDR3 amino acids: CASSPGGFLAKNIQYF. In nucleotides, the CDR3 is TGTGCCAGCAGCCCTGGGGGCTTTCTAGCCAAAAACATTCAGTACTTC.

This clonotype appeared a few times. This chain joins TRBV2 and TRBJ2-1; possible D gene TRBD2, 6 bases. The CDR3 loop spans 13 amino acids. The V end lost 5 bases, the J end lost 9 bases, and 14 bases lay between the germline ends. CDR1 and CDR2 from the germline V gene are SNHLY and FYNNEI. The chain's CDR3 is CASSLGGRGEQFF. CDR3 nucleotides: TGTGCCAGCAGTTTGGGAGGACGGGGTGAGCAGTTCTTC. Looking up the rest from reference TRBV2 and TRBJ2-1 gives the full variable domain: EPEVTQTPSHQVTQMGQEVILRCVPISNHLYFYWYRQILGQKVEFLVSFYNNEISEKSEIFDDQFSVERPDGSNFTLKIRSTKLEDSAMYFCASSLGGRGEQFFGPGTRLTVL.

This clonotype occurred a few times. This sequence joins TRBV4-3 and TRBJ2-2; D is unclear. This CDR3 spans 15 amino acids. With 4 bases removed from V and 4 bases from J, the gap between germline ends came to 13 bases. Germline CDR1 LGHNA, CDR2 YSLEER. The CDR3 sequence: CASSPGRVRTGELFF. CDR3 in DNA: TGCGCCAGCAGCCCTGGTAGGGTGCGCACCGGGGAGCTGTTTTTT.

The chain joins TRBV24-1 to TRBJ2-3; TRBD2 aligns across 7 bases. CDR1 is KGHDR, CDR2 SFDVKD, per germline. V was pared by 5 bases and J by 4 bases, with 5 bases of the junction left unmatched. This CDR3 is built from 14 residues. Written as DNA, the CDR3 is TGTGCCACCAGTGTTGCGGGAGCTTCAGATACGCAGTATTTT. This sequence encodes CATSVAGASDTQYF.

The V and J genes are TRBV28 and TRBJ2-7; TRBD1 matches 8 bases. Germline CDR1 is MDHEN and CDR2 is SYDVKM. V shed 10 bases, J shed 5 bases, and the junction held 10 bases outside the gene matches. The length of the CDR3 is 13 residues. The CDR3 loop reads CATVPQGADEQYF. DNA of the CDR3: TGTGCCACCGTCCCCCAGGGGGCGGACGAGCAGTACTTC.

CDR3: CAWSVAGGDTQYF. CDR3 DNA sequence: TGTGCCTGGAGTGTAGCGGGTGGAGATACGCAGTATTTT. The gene calls are TRBV30 and TRBJ2-3; a possible D gene is TRBD2 (6 bases). The CDR3 length is 13 residues. V lost 0 bases and J 5 bases, leaving 9 bases between the germline ends. Germline assignment: CDR1 GTSNPN and CDR2 SVGIG (reference sequence).

This clonotype appeared once. The chain joins TRBV19 to TRBJ2-4; weak D call: TRBD2 (5 bases). The V end lost 6 bases, the J end lost 0 bases, and 9 bases lay between the germline ends. Germline values: CDR1 LNHDA, CDR2 SQIVND (reference sequence). The CDR3 consists of 14 residues. The CDR3 region is CASRGSGAKNIQYF. The DNA for the CDR3 is TGTGCCAGTAGGGGGAGTGGAGCCAAAAACATTCAGTACTTC.

V usage is TRBV7-9 and J usage is TRBJ2-7; possibly TRBD1 for D (5 bases). The V end lost 10 bases, the J end lost 6 bases, and 19 bases lay between the germline ends. The germline V gene has CDR1 SEHNR and CDR2 FQNEAQ (reference sequence). CDR3 size: 13 residues. This chain's CDR3 is CATSGPIGPEQYF. DNA of the CDR3: TGTGCCACTTCAGGGCCTATCGGTCCCGAGCAGTACTTC.

V and J are TRBV18 and TRBJ2-5; D might be TRBD1 (6 bases). The length of the CDR3 is 14 residues. Germline V lookup: CDR1 KGHSH, CDR2 LQKENI. Trimming removed 2 bases at V and 1 base at J, with 8 bases between. The CDR3 bases are TGTGCCAGCTCACCAGGACAGATCCAAGAGACCCAGTACTTC. Its translation is CASSPGQIQETQYF.

This clonotype was picked up a small number of times. The V call is TRBV7-2, the J call TRBJ1-4, with D uncertain. The CDR3 has 13 residues. The V end lost 0 bases, the J end lost 7 bases, and 6 bases lay between the germline ends. Germline V gives CDR1 SGHTA, CDR2 FQGNSA. The CDR3 loop reads CASSLAGIEKLFF. CDR3 DNA: TGTGCCAGCAGCTTAGCAGGGATTGAAAAACTGTTTTTT. The complete variable domain, with remaining parts taken from reference TRBV7-2 and TRBJ1-4, reads GAGVSQSPSNKVTEKGKDVELRCDPISGHTALYWYRQSLGQGLEFLIYFQGNSAPDKSGLPSDRFSAERTGGSVSTLTIQRTQQEDSAVYLCASSLAGIEKLFFGSGTQLSVL.

The rearrangement uses TRBV11-2 and TRBJ2-7, with 9 nucleotides matching TRBD1. The CDR3 loop spans 14 amino acids. Per the germline V gene, CDR1 is SGHAT and CDR2 is FQNNGV. With 3 bases clipped from V and 5 bases from J, the junction kept 5 bases outside the gene matches. CDR3 DNA: TGTGCCAGCAGCTTCCTAACAGGGGGCGACGAGCAGTACTTC. It specifies CASSFLTGGDEQYF.

This clonotype has only a few counts. The rearrangement uses TRBV11-2 and TRBJ2-2, with 8 nucleotides matching TRBD1. The CDR3 runs 16 residues. The germline V gene has CDR1 SGHAT and CDR2 FQNNGV. V gave up 5 bases and J gave up 2 bases; unmatched junction bases: 7. The CDR3 protein is CASSRTGLGNTGELFF. CDR3 nucleotide sequence: TGTGCCAGCAGCAGGACAGGGTTGGGTAACACCGGGGAGCTGTTTTTT. Combining the CDR3 with reference TRBV11-2 and TRBJ2-2 gives the whole variable domain EAGVAQSPRYKIIEKRQSVAFWCNPISGHATLYWYQQILGQGPKLLIQFQNNGVVDDSQLPKDRFSAERLKGVDSTLKIQPAKLEDSAVYLCASSRTGLGNTGELFFGEGSRLTVL.

The J gene is TRBJ2-5, the V gene TRBV6-6, with 7 bases fitting TRBD1. The CDR3 is made up of 15 amino acids. Germline-derived CDR1 and CDR2 are MNHNY and SVGAGI (reference sequence). The junction had 2 bases not matched to a gene; V was cut back by 0 bases and J by 1 base. The CDR3: CASSYSTGLQETQYF. The CDR3 nucleotides are TGTGCCAGCAGTTACTCGACAGGGCTCCAAGAGACCCAGTACTTC.

Sample share makes this clonotype medium-sized. The chain joins TRBV18 to TRBJ1-5; D not resolved. Germline loops: CDR1 KGHSH, CDR2 LQKENI. This CDR3 is built from 16 residues. Trimming pared 2 bases from V and 5 bases from J, leaving 16 bases between. CDR3 sequence reads: CASSPWRMGGDQPQHF. The CDR3 bases are TGTGCCAGCTCACCATGGAGAATGGGTGGGGATCAGCCCCAGCATTTT.

CDR3 protein: CASSRRGLETQYF. Here the CDR3 DNA reads TGTGCCAGCAGCCGGCGGGGGTTGGAGACCCAGTACTTC. The rearrangement links TRBV7-2 to TRBJ2-5; 7 positions agree with TRBD2. The CDR3 runs to 13 residues. CDR1 SGHTA and CDR2 FQGNSA come from the germline V gene. V lost 5 bases to trimming and J lost 5 bases; unmatched junction nucleotides: 5.

This chain links TRBV20-1 with TRBJ2-1, with D tentatively TRBD2 (6 bases). The CDR3 covers 15 residues. The germline gives CDR1 DFQATT, CDR2 SNEGSKA (reference sequence). The V end was cut by 6 bases, the J end by 0 bases, with 15 bases between. The CDR3 DNA follows: TGCAGTGCAATACTAGTCGGGAGCTCCTACAATGAGCAGTTCTTC. The encoded protein is CSAILVGSSYNEQFF.

This chain uses TRBV4-1 with TRBJ2-2, with TRBD1 matching 10 bases. The CDR3 has 17 amino acids. The V gene end was trimmed by 0 bases and the J gene end by 7 bases; junction bases not matched to a gene: 8. Germline assignment: CDR1 MGHRA and CDR2 YSYEKL. The CDR3 DNA reads TGCGCCAGCAGCCAAGATCGACAGGGGGCGCAGGTCGGGGAGCTGTTTTTT. It translates to CASSQDRQGAQVGELFF.

The chain has TRBV7-2 and TRBJ2-7; 10 bases agree with TRBD2. Per germline, CDR1 SGHTA and CDR2 FQGNSA. This CDR3 contains 15 residues. With V trimmed by 2 bases and J by 6 bases, 7 bases remained unmatched. CDR3 bases: TGTGCCAGCAGCTTAACAAGCGGGAGGGCCCTCGAGCAGTACTTC. Protein product: CASSLTSGRALEQYF.

The chain is built from TRBV6-5 and TRBJ2-7; the match to TRBD1 covers 9 bases. Germline CDR1 and CDR2: MNHEY and SVGAGI. The CDR3 extends over 15 amino acids. Trimming took 0 bases from V and 7 from J; bases not matched to a gene: 7. The CDR3 region has the DNA TGTGCCAGCAGTTACTCTCCGGGACAGGGTCTAGAGCAGTACTTC. It translates to CASSYSPGQGLEQYF.

This sequence joins TRBV19 and TRBJ2-7; D is tentatively TRBD1 or TRBD2 (5 bases each). Trimming cost V 6 bases and J 3 bases, with 15 bases left between them. There are 14 residues in the CDR3. Germline V gene data show CDR1 as LNHDA and CDR2 as SQIVND (reference sequence). The CDR3 sequence: CASSQTWDGYEQYF. In DNA, the CDR3 is TGTGCCAGTAGCCAAACTTGGGACGGCTACGAGCAGTACTTC.

The chain employs TRBV7-2 and TRBJ2-2; D is ambiguous. The CDR3 length is 17 residues. Trimming cost V 2 bases and J 2 bases, with 15 bases left between them. The germline V gene has CDR1 SGHTA and CDR2 FQGNSA. CDR3 nucleotide sequence: TGTGCCAGCAGCTTAAGGGTCGCGAGCTCAAACACCGGGGAGCTGTTTTTT. Protein product: CASSLRVASSNTGELFF.

The genes are TRBV10-1 and TRBJ2-1; 12 bases are a match to TRBD2. The CDR3 consists of 15 residues. Trimming cost V 5 bases and J 7 bases; bases outside gene matches: 6. Germline V gene data show CDR1 as WNHNN and CDR2 as SYGVQD (reference sequence). The CDR3: CASSKTSGSGNEQFF. The CDR3, as DNA: TGCGCCAGCAGTAAGACTAGCGGGAGTGGGAATGAGCAGTTCTTC.

The chain joins TRBV19 to TRBJ2-5; D is tentatively TRBD1 or TRBD2 (5 bases each). Trimming took off 7 bases at V and 5 bases at J, with 14 bases between the two ends. The CDR3 has 13 residues. Germline V gene sequence: CDR1 LNHDA, CDR2 SQIVND (reference sequence). CDR3: CASKRGSGETQYF. Written as DNA, the CDR3 is TGTGCCAGTAAGAGGGGCTCTGGGGAGACCCAGTACTTC. The full variable domain, completed using reference TRBV19 and TRBJ2-5, is DGGITQSPKYLFRKEGQNVTLSCEQNLNHDAMYWYRQDPGQGLRLIYYSQIVNDFQKGDIAEGYSVSREKKESFPLTVTSAQKNPTAFYLCASKRGSGETQYFGPGTRLLVL.

This clonotype was seen a handful of times. The CDR3 nucleotides read TGTGCCAGCAGTTACTCCGGGACTAGCGGGTACAATGAGCAGTTCTTC. The encoded protein is CASSYSGTSGYNEQFF. V gene TRBV6-2 or TRBV6-3 combines with J gene TRBJ2-1; 12 nucleotides match TRBD2. V trimming: 0 bases; J trimming: 4 bases; junction bases outside the gene matches: 1. CDR1 is MNHEY, CDR2 SVGEGT, per germline. The CDR3 has 16 residues.

This rearrangement joins TRBV28 to TRBJ2-5; perhaps TRBD1 as D (5 bases). The V end was cut by 8 bases, the J end by 2 bases, with 12 bases between. CDR1 is MDHEN and CDR2 is SYDVKM in the germline V gene. The CDR3 loop spans 13 amino acids. As DNA, the CDR3 is TGTGCCAGCCACAGCCCAGGGCAAGAGACCCAGTACTTC. Residues: CASHSPGQETQYF.

In this sample, this clonotype is large (0.1 to 1%). For the CDR3, the DNA is TGTGCCAGCAGGACCTGGCGGCGGGAGTCCTCCTACAATGAGCAGTTCTTC. It is translated as CASRTWRRESSYNEQFF. The gene calls are TRBV28 and TRBJ2-1, with 7 bases aligning to TRBD2. The CDR3 consists of 17 residues. V lost 6 bases to trimming and J lost 0 bases; unmatched junction nucleotides: 11. Germline CDR1 MDHEN, CDR2 SYDVKM. Full variable domain (missing parts from reference TRBV28 and TRBJ2-1): DVKVTQSSRYLVKRTGEKVFLECVQDMDHENMFWYRQDPGLGLRLIYFSYDVKMKEKGDIPEGYSVSREKKERFSLILESASTNQTSMYLCASRTWRRESSYNEQFFGPGTRLTVL.

The V gene is TRBV28, the J gene TRBJ2-1, with 9 bases aligning to TRBD2. Unmatched junction bases numbered 7, after V lost 4 bases and J lost 6 bases. Germline CDR1 is MDHEN and CDR2 is SYDVKM. The CDR3 is made up of 15 amino acids. In DNA, the CDR3 is TGTGCCAGCAGTTCGCCTAGCGGGATCATCAATGAGCAGTTCTTC. Protein: CASSSPSGIINEQFF.